This is a list of T cell receptor beta chains from one sample in a study of CD8 T cells in Susac syndrome. From the immunoSEQ multiplex PCR reads, TCRdb called clonotypes with MiXCR, one entry per CDR3 protein. Here the sample spans about 53,000 distinct CDR3 sequences, roughly 94% being singletons. Sequencing was performed on CD8+ T cells from PBMCs. The receptors stem from a human donor with Susac syndrome. CDR3s include the opening cysteine and the closing phenylalanine or tryptophan. D genes are given only for firm matches. Not every row has a clone size; where given, it reads once, few, many or a size class.

len: 11; d_gene: -; j_gene: TRBJ2-5; v_gene: TRBV25-1; abundance: -; CDR3aa: CATHRRETQYF; CDR3nt: TGTGCCACCCACAGGAGGGAGACCCAGTACTTC
len: 13; d_gene: -; j_gene: TRBJ2-1; v_gene: TRBV20-1; abundance: -; CDR3aa: CSATRTQGYEQFF; CDR3nt: TGCAGTGCAACGCGTACTCAAGGGTATGAGCAGTTCTTC
len: 12; d_gene: -; j_gene: TRBJ2-1; v_gene: TRBV6-5; abundance: few; CDR3aa: CASSLGGDEQFF; CDR3nt: TGTGCCAGCAGTCTCGGGGGTGATGAGCAGTTCTTC
len: 15; d_gene: TRBD1; j_gene: TRBJ1-2; v_gene: TRBV5-6; abundance: -; CDR3aa: CASSLAGQGDYGYTF; CDR3nt: TGTGCCAGCAGCTTGGCGGGCCAGGGGGACTATGGCTACACCTTC
len: 10; d_gene: -; j_gene: TRBJ2-5; v_gene: TRBV7-8; abundance: -; CDR3aa: CASSSGAQYF; CDR3nt: TGTGCCAGCAGCTCGGGGGCCCAGTACTTC
len: 15; d_gene: -; j_gene: TRBJ2-5; v_gene: TRBV7-9; abundance: -; CDR3aa: CASSLQSGPQETQYF; CDR3nt: TGTGCCAGCAGCTTACAGTCGGGACCCCAAGAGACCCAGTACTTC
len: 16; d_gene: TRBD1; j_gene: TRBJ2-7; v_gene: TRBV6-1; abundance: -; CDR3aa: CASREKGAPSSYEQYF; CDR3nt: TGTGCCAGCAGAGAAAAGGGGGCCCCTAGCTCCTACGAGCAGTACTTC
len: 11; d_gene: -; j_gene: TRBJ2-2; v_gene: TRBV9; abundance: -; CDR3aa: CASSVSGELFF; CDR3nt: TGTGCCAGCAGCGTATCCGGGGAGCTGTTTTTT
len: 14; d_gene: -; j_gene: TRBJ1-1; v_gene: TRBV6-2/TRBV6-3; abundance: -; CDR3aa: CASSYSWENTEAFF; CDR3nt: TGTGCCAGCAGTTACTCATGGGAAAACACTGAAGCTTTCTTT
len: 16; d_gene: TRBD2; j_gene: TRBJ2-7; v_gene: TRBV4-2; abundance: -; CDR3aa: CASSHQAGGSSYEQYF; CDR3nt: TGTGCCAGCAGCCATCAAGCGGGGGGCTCCTCCTACGAGCAGTACTTC
len: 12; d_gene: -; j_gene: TRBJ1-2; v_gene: TRBV2; abundance: once; CDR3aa: CASIAGNYGYTF; CDR3nt: TGTGCCAGCATAGCAGGGAACTATGGCTACACCTTC
len: 13; d_gene: -; j_gene: TRBJ1-2; v_gene: TRBV13; abundance: once; CDR3aa: CASSPQGSGGYTF; CDR3nt: TGTGCCAGCAGCCCTCAGGGGTCCGGGGGCTACACCTTC
len: 11; d_gene: -; j_gene: TRBJ2-3; v_gene: TRBV12-3/TRBV12-4; abundance: once; CDR3aa: CASTRTDTQYF; CDR3nt: TGTGCCAGCACCCGAACAGATACGCAGTATTTT
len: 16; d_gene: -; j_gene: TRBJ2-2; v_gene: TRBV5-6; abundance: -; CDR3aa: CASSPVGGGWTGELFF; CDR3nt: TGTGCCAGCAGCCCGGTCGGAGGGGGATGGACCGGGGAGCTGTTTTTT
len: 13; d_gene: -; j_gene: TRBJ2-1; v_gene: TRBV5-5; abundance: -; CDR3aa: CASSGTGWNEQFF; CDR3nt: TGTGCCAGCAGCGGAACTGGGTGGAATGAGCAGTTCTTC
len: 17; d_gene: -; j_gene: TRBJ1-1; v_gene: TRBV20-1; abundance: -; CDR3aa: CSAREFDLLGEIAEAFF; CDR3nt: TGCAGTGCTAGAGAATTTGACTTACTGGGGGAGATCGCCGAAGCTTTCTTT
len: 16; d_gene: TRBD2; j_gene: TRBJ2-1; v_gene: TRBV7-9; abundance: -; CDR3aa: CASSVSGAASRGEQFF; CDR3nt: TGTGCCAGCAGCGTTAGCGGGGCAGCCTCCAGAGGTGAGCAGTTCTTC
len: 14; d_gene: TRBD1; j_gene: TRBJ2-7; v_gene: TRBV20-1; abundance: -; CDR3aa: CSARDGDRGHEQYF; CDR3nt: TGCAGTGCTAGAGATGGGGACAGGGGCCACGAGCAGTACTTC
len: 15; d_gene: TRBD2; j_gene: TRBJ2-1; v_gene: TRBV6-5; abundance: -; CDR3aa: CASSRLAGAYNEQFF; CDR3nt: TGTGCCAGCAGCCGACTAGCGGGGGCCTACAATGAGCAGTTCTTC
len: 12; d_gene: -; j_gene: TRBJ2-1; v_gene: TRBV19; abundance: -; CDR3aa: CASSPSYNEQFF; CDR3nt: TGTGCCAGTAGTCCGTCATACAATGAGCAGTTCTTC
len: 13; d_gene: TRBD1; j_gene: TRBJ2-7; v_gene: TRBV9; abundance: -; CDR3aa: CASNPGQGYEQYF; CDR3nt: TGTGCCAGCAACCCCGGACAGGGCTACGAGCAGTACTTC
len: 14; d_gene: -; j_gene: TRBJ2-5; v_gene: TRBV29-1; abundance: -; CDR3aa: CSVGAGVLEETQYF; CDR3nt: TGCAGCGTTGGCGCAGGGGTATTAGAAGAGACCCAGTACTTC
len: 12; d_gene: -; j_gene: TRBJ2-1; v_gene: TRBV20-1; abundance: -; CDR3aa: CRGGTDNNEQFF; CDR3nt: TGCAGAGGAGGGACAGATAACAATGAGCAGTTCTTC
len: 15; d_gene: TRBD2; j_gene: TRBJ2-7; v_gene: TRBV25-1; abundance: once; CDR3aa: CASSEWRGSSYEQYF; CDR3nt: TGTGCCAGCAGTGAATGGCGGGGGAGCTCCTACGAGCAGTACTTC
len: 12; d_gene: -; j_gene: TRBJ1-2; v_gene: TRBV29-1; abundance: -; CDR3aa: CSVDRTDYGYTF; CDR3nt: TGCAGCGTTGACAGGACTGACTATGGCTACACCTTC
len: 15; d_gene: -; j_gene: TRBJ2-5; v_gene: TRBV10-2; abundance: -; CDR3aa: CASSDIWEIQETQYF; CDR3nt: TGCGCCAGCAGTGACATTTGGGAGATCCAAGAGACCCAGTACTTC
len: 17; d_gene: TRBD1; j_gene: TRBJ2-7; v_gene: TRBV6-2/TRBV6-3; abundance: -; CDR3aa: CASSHLQGQGEVYEQYF; CDR3nt: TGTGCCAGCAGTCACCTCCAGGGACAGGGTGAGGTGTACGAGCAGTACTTC
len: 15; d_gene: TRBD2; j_gene: TRBJ2-1; v_gene: TRBV15; abundance: -; CDR3aa: CATSKLAGAYNEQFF; CDR3nt: TGTGCCACCAGCAAACTAGCGGGGGCCTACAATGAGCAGTTCTTC
len: 14; d_gene: TRBD1; j_gene: TRBJ1-5; v_gene: TRBV29-1; abundance: -; CDR3aa: CSWDREYSNQPQHF; CDR3nt: TGCAGCTGGGACAGAGAGTATAGCAATCAGCCCCAGCATTTT
len: 15; d_gene: -; j_gene: TRBJ1-4; v_gene: TRBV30; abundance: -; CDR3aa: CAWSVITTRNEKLFF; CDR3nt: TGTGCCTGGAGTGTAATTACTACACGCAATGAAAAACTGTTTTTT
len: 14; d_gene: TRBD1; j_gene: TRBJ1-4; v_gene: TRBV4-2; abundance: -; CDR3aa: CASSHTTGTLKLFF; CDR3nt: TGTGCCAGCAGCCACACGACAGGGACCTTGAAACTGTTTTTT
len: 14; d_gene: -; j_gene: TRBJ2-5; v_gene: TRBV7-2; abundance: -; CDR3aa: CASSLRSSAETQYF; CDR3nt: TGTGCCAGCAGCTTACGTTCAAGTGCGGAGACCCAGTACTTC
len: 14; d_gene: -; j_gene: TRBJ1-1; v_gene: TRBV18; abundance: -; CDR3aa: CASSQPDRNTEAFF; CDR3nt: TGTGCCAGCTCACAACCGGACAGGAACACTGAAGCTTTCTTT
len: 14; d_gene: -; j_gene: TRBJ1-2; v_gene: TRBV30; abundance: -; CDR3aa: CAWSVGEGNYGYTF; CDR3nt: TGTGCCTGGAGTGTCGGGGAGGGGAACTATGGCTACACCTTC
len: 15; d_gene: -; j_gene: TRBJ2-5; v_gene: TRBV29-1; abundance: -; CDR3aa: CSVVAYGGYQETQYF; CDR3nt: TGCAGCGTTGTGGCCTATGGAGGGTACCAAGAGACCCAGTACTTC
len: 14; d_gene: -; j_gene: TRBJ2-3; v_gene: TRBV29-1; abundance: -; CDR3aa: CSVELVARADTQYF; CDR3nt: TGCAGCGTTGAATTAGTAGCCAGGGCGGATACGCAGTATTTT
len: 16; d_gene: -; j_gene: TRBJ2-5; v_gene: TRBV20-1; abundance: -; CDR3aa: CSARDRAHPFQETQYF; CDR3nt: TGCAGTGCTAGAGACAGGGCGCACCCCTTCCAAGAGACCCAGTACTTC
len: 15; d_gene: TRBD2; j_gene: TRBJ2-1; v_gene: TRBV7-2; abundance: -; CDR3aa: CASSLYPSGGSEQFF; CDR3nt: TGTGCCAGCAGCTTATACCCTAGCGGGGGCTCGGAGCAGTTCTTC
len: 14; d_gene: -; j_gene: TRBJ2-5; v_gene: TRBV18; abundance: -; CDR3aa: CASSGRTHQETQYF; CDR3nt: TGTGCCAGCTCGGGGAGGACACATCAAGAGACCCAGTACTTC
len: 13; d_gene: -; j_gene: TRBJ2-7; v_gene: TRBV29-1; abundance: -; CDR3aa: CSVAQGDAYEQYF; CDR3nt: TGCAGCGTTGCTCAGGGAGACGCCTACGAGCAGTACTTC
len: 13; d_gene: -; j_gene: TRBJ2-3; v_gene: TRBV20-1; abundance: -; CDR3aa: CSAVNRTTDTQYF; CDR3nt: TGCAGTGCTGTTAACAGGACCACAGATACGCAGTATTTT
len: 11; d_gene: -; j_gene: TRBJ2-3; v_gene: TRBV27; abundance: -; CDR3aa: CASSLGNTQYF; CDR3nt: TGTGCCAGCAGTTTAGGGAATACGCAGTATTTT
len: 14; d_gene: TRBD1; j_gene: TRBJ2-7; v_gene: TRBV9; abundance: -; CDR3aa: CASSLRDSAYEQYF; CDR3nt: TGTGCCAGCAGCCTCCGGGACAGTGCCTACGAGCAGTACTTC
len: 16; d_gene: TRBD2; j_gene: TRBJ2-1; v_gene: TRBV20-1; abundance: -; CDR3aa: CSARTVLAGSYNEQFF; CDR3nt: TGCAGTGCTAGAACTGTGCTAGCGGGCTCCTACAATGAGCAGTTCTTC
len: 13; d_gene: TRBD1; j_gene: TRBJ1-5; v_gene: TRBV4-3; abundance: once; CDR3aa: CASSQIGGQPQHF; CDR3nt: TGCGCCAGCAGCCAAATAGGGGGCCAGCCCCAGCATTTT
len: 13; d_gene: -; j_gene: TRBJ2-4; v_gene: TRBV30; abundance: -; CDR3aa: CAWNPEDKNIQYF; CDR3nt: TGTGCCTGGAACCCGGAGGACAAAAACATTCAGTACTTC
len: 13; d_gene: -; j_gene: TRBJ2-2; v_gene: TRBV30; abundance: -; CDR3aa: CAWSLGGTGELFF; CDR3nt: TGTGCCTGGAGTTTGGGGGGTACCGGGGAGCTGTTTTTT
len: 13; d_gene: -; j_gene: TRBJ1-5; v_gene: TRBV15; abundance: -; CDR3aa: CATSRDSVQPQHF; CDR3nt: TGTGCCACCAGCAGAGATTCCGTTCAGCCCCAGCATTTT